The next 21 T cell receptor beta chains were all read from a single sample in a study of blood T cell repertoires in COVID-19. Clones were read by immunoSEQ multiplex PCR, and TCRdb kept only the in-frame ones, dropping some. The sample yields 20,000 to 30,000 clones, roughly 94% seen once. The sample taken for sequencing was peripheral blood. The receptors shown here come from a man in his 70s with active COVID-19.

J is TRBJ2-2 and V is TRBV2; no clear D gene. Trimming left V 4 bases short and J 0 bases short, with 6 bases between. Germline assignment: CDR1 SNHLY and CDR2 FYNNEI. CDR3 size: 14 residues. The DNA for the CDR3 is TGTGCCAGCAGTGCCAGAACGAACACCGGGGAGCTGTTTTTT. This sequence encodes CASSARTNTGELFF.

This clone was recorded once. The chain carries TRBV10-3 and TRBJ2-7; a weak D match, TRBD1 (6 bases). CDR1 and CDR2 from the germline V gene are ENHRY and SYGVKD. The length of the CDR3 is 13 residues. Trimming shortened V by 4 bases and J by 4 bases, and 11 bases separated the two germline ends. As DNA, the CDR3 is TGTGCCATCAGTGGGGGGCAGCAATACGAGCAGTACTTC. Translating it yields CAISGGQQYEQYF.

The CDR3 sequence: CASNPGQTYEQYF. CDR3 sequence (DNA): TGTGCCAGCAATCCGGGACAGACTTACGAGCAGTACTTC. The rearrangement links TRBV28 to TRBJ2-7; 7 nucleotides match TRBD1. CDR1 and CDR2 (germline): MDHEN, SYDVKM. V shed 7 bases and J 4 bases; nucleotides not matched to a gene: 7. The CDR3 is 13 amino acids.

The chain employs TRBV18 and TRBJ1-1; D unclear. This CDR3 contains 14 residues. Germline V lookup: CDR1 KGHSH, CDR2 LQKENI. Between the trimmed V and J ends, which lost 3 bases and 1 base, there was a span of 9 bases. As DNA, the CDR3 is TGTGCCAGCTCACCGCGACTTTCGAACACTGAAGCTTTCTTT. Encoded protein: CASSPRLSNTEAFF.

The CDR3 DNA reads as TGCGCCAGCAGCCAAGGCGGAGGTTTTGGCACAGATACGCAGTATTTT. It encodes CASSQGGGFGTDTQYF. The chain combines TRBV4-1 with TRBJ2-3; tentatively, D is TRBD2 (5 bases). Trimming stripped 1 base from V and 1 base from J, with 12 bases between. Germline V gives CDR1 MGHRA, CDR2 YSYEKL. The CDR3 totals 16 residues.

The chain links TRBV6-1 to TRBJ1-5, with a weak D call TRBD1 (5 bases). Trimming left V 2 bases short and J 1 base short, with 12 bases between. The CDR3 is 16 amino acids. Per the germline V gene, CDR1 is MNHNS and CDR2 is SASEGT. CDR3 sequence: CASSEPGFRSNQPQHF. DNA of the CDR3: TGTGCCAGCAGTGAACCAGGGTTCCGAAGCAATCAGCCCCAGCATTTT.

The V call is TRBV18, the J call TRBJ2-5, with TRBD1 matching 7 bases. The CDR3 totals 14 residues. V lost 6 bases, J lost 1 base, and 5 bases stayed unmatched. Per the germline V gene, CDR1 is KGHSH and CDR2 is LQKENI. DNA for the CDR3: TGTGCCAGCTCCCATGACAGGGCCCAAGAGACCCAGTACTTC. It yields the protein CASSHDRAQETQYF.

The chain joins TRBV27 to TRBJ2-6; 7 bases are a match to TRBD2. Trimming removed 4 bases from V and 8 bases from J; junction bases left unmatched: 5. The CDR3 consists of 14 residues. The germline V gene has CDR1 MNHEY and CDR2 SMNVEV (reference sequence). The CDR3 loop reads CASSSGGLPNVLTF. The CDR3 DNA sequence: TGTGCCAGCAGTTCGGGGGGACTGCCCAACGTCCTGACTTTC.

As DNA, the CDR3 is TGCAGCGTTGATTCTAGCGGGGCTAATGAGCAGTTCTTC. Its protein is CSVDSSGANEQFF. The chain has TRBV29-1 and TRBJ2-1; 9 bases are shared with TRBD2. The CDR3 spans 13 residues. In germline, CDR1 is SQVTM, CDR2 ANQGSEA. V was clipped by 3 bases and J by 7 bases; unmatched bases: 4.

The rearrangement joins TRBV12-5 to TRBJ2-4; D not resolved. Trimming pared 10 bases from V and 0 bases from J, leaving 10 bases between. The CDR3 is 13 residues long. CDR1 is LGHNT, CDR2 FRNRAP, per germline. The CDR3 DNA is TGTGCTAACAGCCTTTTAGCCAAAAACATTCAGTACTTC. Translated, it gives CANSLLAKNIQYF.

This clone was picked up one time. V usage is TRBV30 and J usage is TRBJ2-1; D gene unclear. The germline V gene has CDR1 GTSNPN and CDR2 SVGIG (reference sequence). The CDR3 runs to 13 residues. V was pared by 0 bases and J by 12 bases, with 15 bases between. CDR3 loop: CAWSVDNSLRQFF. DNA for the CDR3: TGTGCCTGGAGTGTAGATAATAGTTTGCGGCAGTTCTTC.

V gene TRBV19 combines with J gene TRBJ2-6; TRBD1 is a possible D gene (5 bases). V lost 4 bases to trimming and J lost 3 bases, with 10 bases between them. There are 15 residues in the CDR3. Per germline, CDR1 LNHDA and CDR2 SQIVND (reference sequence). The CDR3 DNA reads TGTGCCAGTAGTAACCAGGGTTATGGGGCCAACGTCCTGACTTTC. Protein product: CASSNQGYGANVLTF.

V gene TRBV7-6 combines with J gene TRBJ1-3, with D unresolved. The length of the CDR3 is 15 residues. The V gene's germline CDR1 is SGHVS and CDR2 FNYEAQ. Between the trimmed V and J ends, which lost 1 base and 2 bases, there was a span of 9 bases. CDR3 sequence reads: CASSLGNTPGNTIYF. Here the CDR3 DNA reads TGTGCCAGCAGCTTAGGCAACACCCCTGGAAACACCATATATTTT.

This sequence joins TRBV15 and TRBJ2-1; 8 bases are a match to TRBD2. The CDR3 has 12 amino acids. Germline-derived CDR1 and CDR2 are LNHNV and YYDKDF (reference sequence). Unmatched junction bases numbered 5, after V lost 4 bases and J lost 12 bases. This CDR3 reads CATSTGGDLQFF. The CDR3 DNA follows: TGTGCCACCAGCACGGGAGGGGATTTGCAGTTCTTC.

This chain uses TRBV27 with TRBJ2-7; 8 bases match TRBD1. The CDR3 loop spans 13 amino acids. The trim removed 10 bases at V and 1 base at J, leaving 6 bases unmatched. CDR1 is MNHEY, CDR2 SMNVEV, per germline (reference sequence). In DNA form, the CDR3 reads TGTGCCACCGGGACAGGCTCGTCCTACGAGCAGTACTTC. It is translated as CATGTGSSYEQYF.

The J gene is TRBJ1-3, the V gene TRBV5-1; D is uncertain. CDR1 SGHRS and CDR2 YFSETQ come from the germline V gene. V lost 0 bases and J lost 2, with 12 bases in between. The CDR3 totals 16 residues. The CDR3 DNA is TGCGCCAGCAGCTTGGCCAACGCGGGAACTGGAAACACCATATATTTT. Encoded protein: CASSLANAGTGNTIYF.

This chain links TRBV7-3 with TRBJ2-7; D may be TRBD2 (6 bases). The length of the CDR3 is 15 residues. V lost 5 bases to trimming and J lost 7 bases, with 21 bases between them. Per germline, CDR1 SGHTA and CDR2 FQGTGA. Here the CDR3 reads CASSPLTSPMGEQYF. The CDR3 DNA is TGTGCCAGCAGCCCCCTGACTAGTCCCATGGGGGAGCAGTACTTC.

CDR3 sequence (DNA): TGCGCCAGCAGCCAAGACCGCGGGGGCTACTACAATGAGCAGTTCTTC. Its protein is CASSQDRGGYYNEQFF. J is TRBJ2-1 and V is TRBV4-3; a weak D match, TRBD2 (7 bases). Between the trimmed V and J ends, which lost 0 bases and 3 bases, there was a span of 12 bases. The CDR3 loop spans 16 amino acids. CDR1 and CDR2 (germline): LGHNA, YSLEER.

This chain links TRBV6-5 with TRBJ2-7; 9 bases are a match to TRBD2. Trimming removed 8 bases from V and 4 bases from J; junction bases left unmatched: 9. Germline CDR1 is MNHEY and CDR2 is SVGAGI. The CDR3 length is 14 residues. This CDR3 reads CASSPRLAGYEQYF. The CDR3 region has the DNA TGTGCCAGCTCCCCTCGGCTAGCGGGGTACGAGCAGTACTTC.

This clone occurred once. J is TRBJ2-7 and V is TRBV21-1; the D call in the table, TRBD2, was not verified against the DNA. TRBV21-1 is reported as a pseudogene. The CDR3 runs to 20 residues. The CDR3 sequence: CASSKYRLADRDGLSYEQYF. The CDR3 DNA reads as TGTGCCAGCAGCAAATACCGGCTGGCGGATCGGGACGGACTATCCTACGAGCAGTACTTC.

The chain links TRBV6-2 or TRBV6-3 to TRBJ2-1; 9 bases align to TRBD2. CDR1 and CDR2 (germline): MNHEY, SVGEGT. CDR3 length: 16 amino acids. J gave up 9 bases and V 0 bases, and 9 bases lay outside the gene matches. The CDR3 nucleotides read TGTGCCAGCAGTTACTCCGCGACTAGCGGCTCGGGTGAGCAGTTCTTC. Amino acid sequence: CASSYSATSGSGEQFF.